Listed here are 15 T cell receptor beta chains from one sample, sequenced in a study of shared clonotypes between healthy human individuals. Profiling relied on immunoSEQ multiplex PCR, and the TCRdb table lists in-frame clones only, not all of them. There are millions of clones in the sample; more than 80% occur only once, and 0.39% lies in the top ten. Sequences were obtained from naive CD4+ T cells from PBMCs. Subset reported: CD45RA+ positively selected. The receptors stem from a young man in good health. Some clones in this sample may be carry-over from other donors' samples.

The V call is TRBV30, the J call TRBJ1-5; no definite D call. Trimming took off 5 bases at V and 2 bases at J, with 10 bases between the two ends. CDR1 and CDR2 from the germline V gene are GTSNPN and SVGIG (reference sequence). The CDR3 is 13 amino acids. Here the CDR3 DNA reads TGTGCCTGGGAGGCGGCCGGCAATCAGCCCCAGCATTTT. Encoded protein: CAWEAAGNQPQHF.

This chain links TRBV12-5 with TRBJ1-1; TRBD1 might be the D (6 bases). Germline CDR1 and CDR2: LGHNT and FRNRAP. Trimming stripped 1 base from V and 5 bases from J, with 11 bases between. The CDR3 is 14 amino acids. CDR3 region: CASGLEGGRTEAFF. The CDR3, as DNA: TGTGCTAGTGGTTTGGAGGGGGGCAGGACTGAAGCTTTCTTT.

The chain has TRBV19 and TRBJ1-2; TRBD1 matches at 8 bases. This CDR3 is 15 amino acids long. Unmatched junction bases numbered 10, after V lost 5 bases and J lost 5 bases. Per germline, CDR1 LNHDA and CDR2 SQIVND (reference sequence). CDR3 amino acids: CASSPLTGGVYGYTF. The CDR3 DNA is TGTGCCAGTAGTCCTCTAACAGGGGGAGTGTATGGCTACACCTTC.

V and J are TRBV2 and TRBJ2-5; 8 bases match TRBD2. CDR1 SNHLY and CDR2 FYNNEI come from the germline V gene. Germline trimming cut 6 bases from V and 5 bases from J; bases unmatched to any gene: 8. This CDR3 is 14 amino acids long. The CDR3 is CASRQRESLETQYF. The CDR3 DNA reads TGTGCCAGCAGGCAGCGGGAGTCTCTGGAGACCCAGTACTTC.

This clone was picked up one time. This chain joins TRBV7-3 and TRBJ2-3; TRBD2 agrees at 12 bases. With V trimmed by 5 bases and J by 6 bases, 9 bases remained unmatched. CDR1 and CDR2 from the germline V gene are SGHTA and FQGTGA. This CDR3 is 16 amino acids long. Written as DNA, the CDR3 is TGTGCCAGCAGCCCGCGACTAGCGGGAGCCGTGGATACGCAGTATTTT. Translation gives CASSPRLAGAVDTQYF.

This clone was seen more than once but under ten times. The same CDR3 arises from other DNA sequences in this sample as well. The chain links TRBV7-2 to TRBJ1-1; no clear D. CDR1 and CDR2 (germline): SGHTA, FQGNSA. V was shortened by 1 base and J by 1 base, with 7 bases between the two germline ends. The CDR3 loop spans 14 amino acids. CDR3 sequence (DNA): TGTGCCAGCAGCTTAGAAACGGGGAACACTGAAGCTTTCTTT. The encoded protein is CASSLETGNTEAFF.

The CDR3 loop reads CASSIPYRQYF. The CDR3 DNA reads TGTGCCAGCAGTATCCCCTACCGGCAGTACTTC. The V and J genes are TRBV28 and TRBJ2-7, with unresolved D. The length of the CDR3 is 11 residues. Trimming shortened V by 5 bases and J by 9 bases, and 11 bases separated the two germline ends. CDR1 MDHEN and CDR2 SYDVKM come from the germline V gene.

The CDR3 DNA follows: TGTGCCAGCAGCTTGGAGGCAGCGGGGCCCAATGAGCAGTTCTTC. It translates to CASSLEAAGPNEQFF. This chain joins TRBV5-4 and TRBJ2-1, with 7 positions matching TRBD2. Looked up from germline, CDR1 is SGHNT and CDR2 is YYREEE (reference sequence). J was trimmed by 6 bases and V by 0 bases; bases with no gene match: 6. CDR3 size: 15 residues. The full variable domain, its missing parts supplied by reference TRBV5-4 and TRBJ2-1, is ETGVTQSPTHLIKTRGQQVTLRCSSQSGHNTVSWYQQALGQGPQFIFQYYREEENGRGNFPPRFSGLQFPNYSSELNVNALELDDSALYLCASSLEAAGPNEQFFGPGTRLTVL.

Written as DNA, the CDR3 is TGTGCCAGCAGTGATTCCAGGGCCTCTGGGGCCAACGTCCTGACTTTC. Amino acids: CASSDSRASGANVLTF. The chain employs TRBV6-4 and TRBJ2-6, with D tentatively TRBD1 (5 bases). The V gene lost 3 bases and the J gene lost 0 bases, with 9 bases spanning the gap. The CDR3 is made up of 16 amino acids. Germline assignment: CDR1 MRHNA and CDR2 SNTAGT.

This chain connects TRBV13 to TRBJ2-7, with 9 bases identical to TRBD2. This CDR3 contains 16 residues. The ends lost 5 bases at V and 5 bases at J; junction bases unmatched: 13. Per the germline V gene, CDR1 is PRHDT and CDR2 is FYEKMQ (reference sequence). CDR3 amino acids: CASSPSMREGRHEQYF. The CDR3 nucleotides are TGTGCCAGCAGCCCGTCTATGCGGGAGGGCAGGCACGAGCAGTACTTC.

V gene TRBV7-9 combines with J gene TRBJ2-7; no clear D. The CDR3 totals 11 residues. Trimming cost V 3 bases and J 5 bases, with 5 bases left between them. The germline CDR1 and CDR2 sequences are SEHNR and FQNEAQ (reference sequence). The CDR3 region has the DNA TGTGCCAGCAGCTTTATCGACGAGCAGTACTTC. Protein product: CASSFIDEQYF.

The chain is built from TRBV6-5 and TRBJ2-7; unclear D gene. Germline V gives CDR1 MNHEY, CDR2 SVGAGI. The CDR3 spans 14 residues. V lost 5 bases, J lost 0 bases, and 11 bases lay in between. The chain's CDR3 is CASSPLHPSYEQYF. The CDR3 coding sequence is TGTGCCAGCAGTCCACTCCACCCCTCCTACGAGCAGTACTTC.

With regard to this clone: This sample also contains other DNA sequences that code for the same CDR3. The gene calls are TRBV20-1 and TRBJ2-3; D is undetermined. The CDR3 has 11 amino acids. With 5 bases removed from V and 2 bases from J, the gap between germline ends came to 5 bases. CDR1 and CDR2 from the germline V gene are DFQATT and SNEGSKA (reference sequence). The CDR3 protein is CSALITDTQYF. CDR3 nucleotide sequence: TGCAGTGCTTTGATCACAGATACGCAGTATTTT.

This clone was recorded only once. The rearrangement joins TRBV2 to TRBJ2-7, with D maybe TRBD1 (5 bases). There are 15 residues in the CDR3. The V gene lost 6 bases and the J gene lost 0 bases, with 15 bases spanning the gap. From germline, CDR1 is SNHLY and CDR2 FYNNEI. As DNA, the CDR3 is TGTGCCAGCAGCACCCGTTGGGGCTTCTCCTACGAGCAGTACTTC. It specifies CASSTRWGFSYEQYF.

The chain carries TRBV30 and TRBJ2-7; D is possibly TRBD2 (6 bases). The CDR3 length is 13 residues. With 3 bases removed from V and 3 bases from J, the gap between germline ends came to 12 bases. Germline V lookup: CDR1 GTSNPN, CDR2 SVGIG (reference sequence). The CDR3 bases are TGTGCCTGGAGACTCCAGGGACTCTACGAGCAGTACTTC. It translates to CAWRLQGLYEQYF.